Shown below are 24 T cell receptor beta chains from a single sample sequenced in a study of cytomegalovirus exposure and HLA in healthy donors. The PCR made use of 60 Vbeta and 13 Jbeta primers. Here immunoSEQ multiplex PCR was the method, and the copy in TCRdb shows in-frame clones only, minus some. In total, the table holds about 67,000 clones. Material: PBMCs. These receptors were obtained from a woman in her twenties or thirties in good health and CMV-seronegative.

The J gene is TRBJ2-3, the V gene TRBV5-4, with TRBD1 matching over 7 bases. CDR1 and CDR2 from the germline V gene are SGHNT and YYREEE (reference sequence). V dropped 4 bases and J dropped 1; count of bases not matched to a gene: 6. The CDR3 length is 15 residues. The CDR3 DNA sequence: TGTGCCAGCAGCCTATACAGGGGCGGCACAGATACGCAGTATTTT. Amino acids: CASSLYRGGTDTQYF.

The rearrangement uses TRBV25-1 and TRBJ1-2, with D unclear. V was cut by 5 bases and J by 5 bases, with 6 bases left in between. Per germline, CDR1 MGHDK and CDR2 SYGVNS. The CDR3 sequence is 11 residues long. CDR3 nucleotides: TGTGCCAGCAGTCAAAATTATGGCTACACCTTC. It encodes CASSQNYGYTF.

The chain is built from TRBV4-1 and TRBJ1-2; 7 nucleotides align to TRBD1. The V gene end was trimmed by 3 bases and the J gene end by 0 bases; junction bases not matched to a gene: 7. The CDR3 consists of 16 residues. Germline V gene sequence: CDR1 MGHRA, CDR2 YSYEKL. The CDR3 nucleotides read TGCGCCAGCAGCCAGGGAACGACAGGGCCTAACTATGGCTACACCTTC. Its translation is CASSQGTTGPNYGYTF.

This chain links TRBV9 with TRBJ1-1; weak D call: TRBD1 (6 bases). The CDR3 has 15 residues. From germline, CDR1 is SGDLS and CDR2 YYNGEE. The V gene lost 4 bases and the J gene lost 1 base, with 14 bases spanning the gap. The CDR3: CASSSGQLTNTEAFF. The DNA for the CDR3 is TGTGCCAGCAGCTCAGGACAGTTAACGAACACTGAAGCTTTCTTT. The full variable domain, in which reference TRBV9 and TRBJ1-1 provide the parts outside the CDR3, is DSGVTQTPKHLITATGQRVTLRCSPRSGDLSVYWYQQSLDQGLQFLIQYYNGEERAKGNILERFSAQQFPDLHSELNLSSLELGDSALYFCASSSGQLTNTEAFFGQGTRLTVV.

The rearrangement joins TRBV30 to TRBJ2-3, with 11 bases fitting TRBD2. Germline V gene lookup returns CDR1 GTSNPN and CDR2 SVGIG (reference sequence). The CDR3 consists of 17 residues. The V gene end was trimmed by 2 bases and the J gene end by 2 bases; junction bases not matched to a gene: 9. The CDR3 coding sequence is TGTGCCTGGAGTCTGGGAATAGCGGGAGGGTTCACAGATACGCAGTATTTT. It is translated as CAWSLGIAGGFTDTQYF.

This sequence joins TRBV20-1 and TRBJ1-1; TRBD1 aligns across 7 bases. The CDR3 spans 10 residues. Losses at the gene ends were 6 bases for V and 10 bases for J; bases not matched to a gene: 5. CDR1 is DFQATT, CDR2 SNEGSKA, per germline (reference sequence). This chain's CDR3 is CSARTGGAFF. The CDR3 nucleotides read TGCAGTGCGCGGACAGGAGGAGCTTTCTTT.

The V call is TRBV6-6, the J call TRBJ2-1; D remains unclear. Germline CDR1 and CDR2: MNHNY and SVGAGI (reference sequence). Trimming stripped 8 bases from V and 0 bases from J, with 2 bases between. This CDR3 has 11 residues. CDR3 nucleotides: TGTGCCAGCCGCTCCTACAATGAGCAGTTCTTC. It codes for CASRSYNEQFF.

The chain couples TRBV4-2 to TRBJ2-7; weak D call: TRBD1 (7 bases). V lost 4 bases to trimming and J lost 0 bases, with 16 bases between them. The V gene's germline CDR1 is LGHNA and CDR2 YNFKEQ. CDR3 length equals 16 residues. As DNA, the CDR3 is TGTGCCAGCAGCCCTAGAGGCGGGGACAGCTCCTACGAGCAGTACTTC. This gives the protein CASSPRGGDSSYEQYF.

This chain joins TRBV7-9 and TRBJ2-1; 10 bases agree with TRBD2. This CDR3 contains 14 residues. Germline V lookup: CDR1 SEHNR, CDR2 FQNEAQ (reference sequence). The junction had 6 bases not matched to a gene; V was cut back by 4 bases and J by 9 bases. DNA of the CDR3: TGTGCCAGCAGCTGGTCCGGGACTAGCGTTGAGCAGTTCTTC. Its protein is CASSWSGTSVEQFF.

V is TRBV6-5 and J is TRBJ2-7, with 7 bases lining up with TRBD2. V gave up 0 bases and J gave up 2 bases; unmatched junction bases: 4. CDR3 length equals 15 residues. CDR1 and CDR2 (germline): MNHEY, SVGAGI. CDR3 residues: CASSYSRRGTYEQYF. For the CDR3, the DNA is TGTGCCAGCAGTTACTCGAGGCGGGGGACCTACGAGCAGTACTTC.

This sequence joins TRBV5-8 and TRBJ1-2; TRBD1 matches 7 bases. Looked up from germline, CDR1 is SGHTS and CDR2 is YDEGEE. The CDR3 extends over 16 amino acids. V was clipped by 4 bases and J by 2 bases; unmatched bases: 11. CDR3 DNA: TGTGCCAGCAGCCCGAACAGGGGAGGCGGCAACTATGGCTACACCTTC. This gives the protein CASSPNRGGGNYGYTF.

The chain couples TRBV7-2 to TRBJ2-2, with 7 bases fitting TRBD1. Germline V gene data show CDR1 as SGHTA and CDR2 as FQGNSA. J gave up 8 bases and V 6 bases, and 3 bases lay outside the gene matches. The CDR3 runs 12 residues. The CDR3 region is CASSQQGGELFF. The CDR3 nucleotides are TGTGCCAGCAGTCAACAGGGGGGGGAGCTGTTTTTT.

The chain has TRBV11-3 and TRBJ2-2, with a tentative D call TRBD1 (6 bases). Trimming removed 4 bases at V and 3 bases at J, with 12 bases between. This CDR3 has 15 residues. The germline V gene encodes CDR1 SGHNT and CDR2 YENEEA. CDR3 DNA: TGTGCCAGCAGCTCCAGGACAGCGGACACCGGGGAGCTGTTTTTT. The encoded protein is CASSSRTADTGELFF.

The chain couples TRBV7-9 to TRBJ1-2, with 7 bases aligning to TRBD1. V lost 2 bases, J lost 0 bases, and 3 bases stayed unmatched. The CDR3 has 15 amino acids. CDR1 is SEHNR, CDR2 FQNEAQ, per germline (reference sequence). CDR3 sequence: CASSLSQGANYGYTF. DNA of the CDR3: TGTGCCAGCAGCTTATCGCAGGGGGCTAACTATGGCTACACCTTC.

This sequence joins TRBV14 and TRBJ2-1; 7 nucleotides match TRBD2. V shed 0 bases, J shed 6 bases, and the junction held 8 bases outside the gene matches. CDR3 length equals 16 residues. Germline V lookup: CDR1 SGHDN, CDR2 FVKESK. The CDR3, as DNA: TGTGCCAGCAGCCAAGACGTCGGACTAGGATTCAATGAGCAGTTCTTC. This encodes CASSQDVGLGFNEQFF.

The chain couples TRBV19 to TRBJ1-1; D is unresolved. In germline, CDR1 is LNHDA, CDR2 SQIVND (reference sequence). This CDR3 has 16 amino acids. V lost 5 bases to trimming and J lost 7 bases, with 23 bases between them. This CDR3 is CASSRLLGLNSNEAFF. For the CDR3, the DNA is TGTGCCAGTAGTCGACTACTTGGGCTCAATTCAAATGAAGCTTTCTTT.

The V and J genes are TRBV28 and TRBJ1-2, with no clear D. V was clipped by 5 bases and J by 4 bases, with 8 bases between them. Germline CDR1 MDHEN, CDR2 SYDVKM. The CDR3 consists of 12 residues. The CDR3 loop reads CASSPRGYGYTF. DNA of the CDR3: TGTGCCAGCAGTCCCCGGGGCTATGGCTACACCTTC.

V gene TRBV6-5 combines with J gene TRBJ1-6; TRBD1 matches at 7 bases. The germline CDR1 and CDR2 sequences are MNHEY and SVGAGI. Germline trimming cut 6 bases from V and 7 bases from J; bases unmatched to any gene: 9. This CDR3 contains 15 residues. DNA of the CDR3: TGTGCCAGCAGACCCCCGGGACAGCGAAATTCACCCCTCCACTTT. Translated, it gives CASRPPGQRNSPLHF.

V usage is TRBV4-3 and J usage is TRBJ1-1, with TRBD1 as a possible D gene (6 bases). This CDR3 is 16 amino acids long. Trimming took off 3 bases at V and 0 bases at J, with 14 bases between the two ends. CDR1 and CDR2 from the germline V gene are LGHNA and YSLEER. The CDR3 DNA reads as TGCGCCAGCAGCCAGGCCCTGGACAGATTGAACACTGAAGCTTTCTTT. It translates to CASSQALDRLNTEAFF.

The chain recombines TRBV5-6 with TRBJ2-1, with TRBD1 as a possible D gene (6 bases). Germline V CDR1 and CDR2: SGHDT, YYEEEE. This CDR3 has 16 amino acids. Trimming took 1 base from V and 7 from J, leaving 18 bases between them. CDR3 sequence (DNA): TGTGCCAGCAGCTTGTTAGCGACAGGTCTGATTAATGAGCAGTTCTTC. Its protein product is CASSLLATGLINEQFF.

CDR3 bases: TGTGCCATCCGGGCTCCCGAACAGGGGGAGACGGATACGCAGTATTTT. Its translation is CAIRAPEQGETDTQYF. The chain carries TRBV10-3 and TRBJ2-3, with 8 bases aligning to TRBD1. Germline lookup yields CDR1 ENHRY and CDR2 SYGVKD. The V segment lost 8 bases and the J segment 6 bases; nucleotides outside the gene matches: 16. The CDR3 is 16 amino acids.

J is TRBJ2-3 and V is TRBV7-3; TRBD2 agrees at 7 bases. Germline assignment: CDR1 SGHTA and CDR2 FQGTGA. The CDR3 is 16 amino acids. V dropped 3 bases and J dropped 3; count of bases not matched to a gene: 9. The CDR3 DNA reads TGTGCCAGCAGCTTTACGGGCGGGGGTAGAACAGATACGCAGTATTTT. This translates into CASSFTGGGRTDTQYF. Full variable domain (outside the CDR3, taken from reference TRBV7-3 and TRBJ2-3): GAGVSQTPSNKVTEKGKYVELRCDPISGHTALYWYRQSLGQGPEFLIYFQGTGAADDSGLPNDRFFAVRPEGSVSTLKIQRTERGDSAVYLCASSFTGGGRTDTQYFGPGTRLTVL.

The chain recombines TRBV7-9 with TRBJ2-2; TRBD2 agrees at 9 bases. V gave up 4 bases and J gave up 5 bases; unmatched junction bases: 5. CDR3 length: 15 residues. Per germline, CDR1 SEHNR and CDR2 FQNEAQ (reference sequence). This CDR3 is CASSSSGLATGELFF. The CDR3 DNA sequence: TGTGCCAGCAGCTCCTCAGGACTAGCGACCGGGGAGCTGTTTTTT.

The V and J genes are TRBV30 and TRBJ1-5; D is ambiguous. Trimming took 3 bases from V and 8 from J, leaving 11 bases between them. This CDR3 contains 12 residues. Germline CDR1 reads GTSNPN; CDR2 reads SVGIG (reference sequence). CDR3 protein: CAWREAQEPQHF. DNA of the CDR3: TGTGCCTGGAGGGAGGCCCAGGAGCCCCAGCATTTT.